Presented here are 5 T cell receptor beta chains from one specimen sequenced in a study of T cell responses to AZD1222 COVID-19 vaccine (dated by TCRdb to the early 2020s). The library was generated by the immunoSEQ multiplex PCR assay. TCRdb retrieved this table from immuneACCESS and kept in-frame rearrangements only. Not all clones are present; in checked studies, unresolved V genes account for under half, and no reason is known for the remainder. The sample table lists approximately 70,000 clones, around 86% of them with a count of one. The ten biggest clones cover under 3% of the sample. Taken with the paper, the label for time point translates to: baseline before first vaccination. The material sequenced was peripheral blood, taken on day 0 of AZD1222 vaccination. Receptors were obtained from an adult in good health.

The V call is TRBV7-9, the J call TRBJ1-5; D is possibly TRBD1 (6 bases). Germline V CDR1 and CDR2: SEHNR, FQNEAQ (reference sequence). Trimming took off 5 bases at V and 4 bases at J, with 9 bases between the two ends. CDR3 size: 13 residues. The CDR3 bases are TGTGCCAGCAGCCTAGACAGGAATCAGCCCCAGCATTTT. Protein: CASSLDRNQPQHF.

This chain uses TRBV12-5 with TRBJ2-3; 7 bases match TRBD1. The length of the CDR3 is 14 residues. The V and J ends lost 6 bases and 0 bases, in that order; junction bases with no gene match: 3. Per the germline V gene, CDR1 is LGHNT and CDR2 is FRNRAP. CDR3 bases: TGTGCTAGTGGGAGGGGGCTCAGCACAGATACGCAGTATTTT. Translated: CASGRGLSTDTQYF.

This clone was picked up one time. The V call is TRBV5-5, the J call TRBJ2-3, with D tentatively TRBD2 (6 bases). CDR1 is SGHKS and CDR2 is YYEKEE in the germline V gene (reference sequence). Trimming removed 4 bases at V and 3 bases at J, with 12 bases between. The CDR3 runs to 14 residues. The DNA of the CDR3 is TGTGCCAGCAGCAGTTTAGCGGAGACAGATACGCAGTATTTT. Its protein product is CASSSLAETDTQYF.

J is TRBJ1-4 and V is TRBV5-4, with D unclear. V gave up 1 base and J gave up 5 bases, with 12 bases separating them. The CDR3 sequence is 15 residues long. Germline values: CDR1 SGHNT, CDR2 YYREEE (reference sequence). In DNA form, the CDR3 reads TGTGCCAGCAGCTTGTCACCATTCACGAATGAAAAACTGTTTTTT. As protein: CASSLSPFTNEKLFF.

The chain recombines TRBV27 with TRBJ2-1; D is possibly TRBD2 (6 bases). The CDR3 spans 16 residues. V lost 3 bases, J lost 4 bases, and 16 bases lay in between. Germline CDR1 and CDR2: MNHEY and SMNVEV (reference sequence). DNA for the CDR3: TGTGCCAGCAGTTTGCACTTACTAGCAGGATACAATGAGCAGTTCTTC. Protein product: CASSLHLLAGYNEQFF.